A single sample is the source of the 20 T cell receptor beta chains below, sequenced in a study of human T cells and chemical hapten exposure. MiXCR was run by TCRdb on the RACE reads, yielding one entry per CDR3 protein. The table lists approximately 41,000 distinct CDR3 sequences, over 7.5% of them singletons. Regarding time point: patch test 3, about 24 weeks after DPC sensitization. Treatment here: therapeutic diphenylcyclopropenone sensitization with weekly scalp DPC. The total RNA was obtained from whole blood that was not fractionated. The sequenced sample was whole blood, obtained in connection with sensitization to the hapten diphenylcyclopropenone (DPC). These receptors were taken from a man aged 50 to 60 with alopecia areata. Some clones in this sample may be carry-over from other donors' samples.

This clonotype was recorded a few times. The chain combines TRBV7-7 with TRBJ2-7; 11 bases line up with TRBD2. This CDR3 comprises 15 residues. Germline values: CDR1 SSHAT, CDR2 FNYEAQ (reference sequence). Unmatched junction bases numbered 4, after V lost 1 base and J lost 5 bases. CDR3 protein: CASSLGTSGYNEQYF. CDR3 DNA sequence: TGTGCCAGCAGCTTAGGGACTAGCGGGTACAACGAGCAGTACTTC.

This clonotype has more than one count but fewer than ten. V usage is TRBV7-9 and J usage is TRBJ1-1; 10 bases match TRBD1. CDR1 is SEHNR, CDR2 FQNEAQ, per germline (reference sequence). This CDR3 is 15 amino acids long. With 5 bases clipped from V and 0 bases from J, the junction kept 3 bases outside the gene matches. This chain's CDR3 is CASSRGQGMNTEAFF. The CDR3 bases are TGTGCCAGCAGCCGGGGACAGGGGATGAACACTGAAGCTTTCTTT.

In this sample, this clonotype turned up many times. The chain uses TRBV3-1 and TRBJ1-5; D gene ambiguous. CDR1 is LGHDT and CDR2 is YNNKEL in the germline V gene (reference sequence). Trimming left V 1 base short and J 2 bases short, with 9 bases between. The CDR3 is 15 amino acids. For the CDR3, the DNA is TGTGCCAGCAGCCAAGGCAACATTGGCAATCAGCCCCAGCATTTT. Residues: CASSQGNIGNQPQHF.

Worth noting for this clonotype: Relative to the germline gene, one junction end is altered; a read error may explain this. This sequence joins TRBV28 and TRBJ2-1; maybe TRBD2 (5 bases). CDR1 is MDHEN and CDR2 is SYDVKM in the germline V gene. This CDR3 region has 14 residues. The CDR3 region is CASNTAATYNELFF. CDR3 nucleotide sequence: TGTGCCAGCAATACAGCGGCGACCTACAATGAGCTGTTCTTC.

This clonotype has a count of ten or more. The chain couples TRBV11-3 to TRBJ1-6, with D perhaps TRBD1 (5 bases). The CDR3 has 14 residues. With 2 bases removed from V and 5 bases from J, the gap between germline ends came to 7 bases. Germline V gene lookup returns CDR1 SGHNT and CDR2 YENEEA. Written as DNA, the CDR3 is TGTGCCAGCAGCTTACGGGGGGATAATTCACCCCTCCACTTT. Translating gives CASSLRGDNSPLHF.

This clonotype showed up many times. This chain uses TRBV19 with TRBJ2-2, with 11 bases that match TRBD2. Germline CDR1 is LNHDA and CDR2 is SQIVND (reference sequence). The J segment lost 3 bases and the V segment lost 7 bases, leaving 4 bases of the junction unmatched. The CDR3 spans 15 residues. CDR3 coding DNA: TGTGCCAGTAAAGTGACTAGCGGGGACACCGGGGAGCTGTTTTTT. It yields the protein CASKVTSGDTGELFF.

In its sample, this clonotype was seen a few times. CDR3: CASSLLPVLDSSYEQYF. CDR3 nucleotide sequence: TGTGCCAGCAGCTTACTCCCCGTACTAGATAGCTCCTACGAGCAGTACTTC. V is TRBV7-2 and J is TRBJ2-7, with D possibly being TRBD2 (5 bases). CDR1 SGHTA and CDR2 FQGNSA come from the germline V gene. Trimming shortened V by 2 bases and J by 0 bases, and 17 bases separated the two germline ends. The CDR3 is 17 residues long.

The chain has TRBV11-2 and TRBJ2-2, with D possibly being TRBD1 (6 bases). V gave up 5 bases and J gave up 6 bases, with 16 bases separating them. Germline CDR1 is SGHAT and CDR2 is FQNNGV. CDR3 length: 15 amino acids. The DNA for the CDR3 is TGTGCCAGCAGCAACTTGGGGGCTAGGTCCGGGGAGCTGTTTTTT. Translation: CASSNLGARSGELFF.

This clonotype was counted a single time. The chain links TRBV15 to TRBJ1-1, with D perhaps matching TRBD1 (5 bases). The V gene's germline CDR1 is LNHNV and CDR2 YYDKDF (reference sequence). The CDR3 is 14 residues long. Trimming left V 5 bases short and J 4 bases short, with 14 bases between. The CDR3 region has the DNA TGTGCCACCAGCGCGGGGCGCCTGGGCACTGAAGCTTTCTTT. This sequence encodes CATSAGRLGTEAFF.

In this sample, this clonotype turned up many times. The J gene is TRBJ2-2, the V gene TRBV10-3; the D gene is possibly TRBD1 (5 bases). V lost 0 bases, J lost 6 bases, and 8 bases lay in between. This CDR3 has 14 amino acids. Germline V gene sequence: CDR1 ENHRY, CDR2 SYGVKD. In DNA, the CDR3 is TGTGCCATCAGTGAGTCCACAGGATCCGGGGAGCTGTTTTTT. Residues: CAISESTGSGELFF.

This clonotype was seen repeatedly, ten times or more. The chain carries TRBV7-2 and TRBJ2-7; TRBD2 matches at 14 bases. V trimming: 1 base; J trimming: 0 bases; junction bases outside the gene matches: 2. Per the germline V gene, CDR1 is SGHTA and CDR2 is FQGNSA. This CDR3 has 17 residues. The CDR3 here is CASSLGGTSGSSYEQYF. The CDR3 nucleotides read TGTGCCAGCAGCTTAGGAGGGACTAGCGGGAGCTCCTACGAGCAGTACTTC.

This sequence joins TRBV6-5 and TRBJ1-1; the D is unclear. CDR1 is MNHEY, CDR2 SVGAGI, per germline. This CDR3 spans 13 amino acids. V lost 7 bases and J lost 1, with 10 bases in between. The CDR3 spells CASKGTPNTEAFF. CDR3 nucleotides: TGTGCCAGCAAAGGCACCCCGAACACTGAAGCTTTCTTT.

This clonotype was counted ten times or more. J is TRBJ1-6 and V is TRBV7-8, with D possibly matching TRBD1 (6 bases). V lost 4 bases, J lost 7 bases, and 11 bases lay in between. The V gene's germline CDR1 is SGHVS and CDR2 FQNEAQ. The CDR3 is 14 amino acids. The CDR3 is CASSSGQGNSPLHF. DNA for the CDR3: TGTGCCAGCAGCTCGGGACAAGGAAATTCACCCCTCCACTTT.

The V and J genes are TRBV11-2 and TRBJ2-7; a possible D gene is TRBD2 (6 bases). The CDR3 is 15 amino acids. The ends were cut back, 5 bases at V and 0 bases at J, with 14 bases in the middle. Germline CDR1 is SGHAT and CDR2 is FQNNGV. The CDR3 spells CASSRFIAASYEQYF. In DNA form, the CDR3 reads TGTGCCAGCAGCCGATTCATAGCGGCCTCCTACGAGCAGTACTTC.

This clonotype was counted between two and nine times. The chain combines TRBV7-9 with TRBJ1-5; 8 positions match TRBD1. This CDR3 is built from 13 residues. With 5 bases clipped from V and 7 bases from J, the junction kept 4 bases outside the gene matches. Germline loops: CDR1 SEHNR, CDR2 FQNEAQ (reference sequence). The CDR3 DNA follows: TGTGCCAGCAGCCAGGGGGCAGGACAGCCCCAGCATTTT. Residues: CASSQGAGQPQHF.

This clonotype appeared many times. V gene TRBV20-1 combines with J gene TRBJ1-2; a possible D gene is TRBD1 (6 bases). V lost 1 base and J 2 bases, leaving 11 bases between the germline ends. The V gene's germline CDR1 is DFQATT and CDR2 SNEGSKA (reference sequence). The CDR3 runs to 14 residues. CDR3 region: CSARARGENYGYTF. DNA of the CDR3: TGCAGTGCTAGAGCCAGGGGCGAGAACTATGGCTACACCTTC.

This chain connects TRBV10-3 to TRBJ2-7; TRBD1 might be the D (5 bases). The CDR3 runs 14 residues. CDR1 is ENHRY and CDR2 is SYGVKD in the germline V gene. V was trimmed by 3 bases and J by 6 bases, leaving 15 bases between them. DNA for the CDR3: TGTGCCATCAGTGATGTAGTCCAGGGTTTCGAGCAGTACTTC. Protein sequence: CAISDVVQGFEQYF.

The CDR3 coding sequence is TGCGCCAGCAGCCCTGGACCCACAGATACGCAGTATTTT. Residues: CASSPGPTDTQYF. J is TRBJ2-3 and V is TRBV10-2; no reliable D call. CDR1 is WSHSY, CDR2 SAAADI, per germline. V was shortened by 6 bases and J by 2 bases, with 9 bases between the two germline ends. CDR3 length: 13 residues.

At least ten counts were recorded for this clonotype. The chain couples TRBV11-1 to TRBJ1-5, with D possibly being TRBD1 (5 bases). Germline CDR1 reads SGHAT; CDR2 reads FQDESV (reference sequence). This CDR3 contains 13 residues. With 6 bases removed from V and 9 bases from J, the gap between germline ends came to 15 bases. CDR3 DNA sequence: TGTGCCAGCAGTCCAGGGCCTGGCGGGCCCCAGCATTTT. Its translation is CASSPGPGGPQHF.

This clonotype was found many times. The gene calls are TRBV7-2 and TRBJ1-6; unclear D gene. Germline V gives CDR1 SGHTA, CDR2 FQGNSA. This CDR3 spans 13 amino acids. Trimming shortened V by 2 bases and J by 9 bases, and 8 bases separated the two germline ends. DNA of the CDR3: TGTGCCAGCAGCTTACAGGAGCGTTCACCCCTCCACTTT. This sequence encodes CASSLQERSPLHF. Based on the CDR3 plus reference TRBV7-2 and TRBJ1-6, the full variable domain is GAGVSQSPSNKVTEKGKDVELRCDPISGHTALYWYRQSLGQGLEFLIYFQGNSAPDKSGLPSDRFSAERTGGSVSTLTIQRTQQEDSAVYLCASSLQERSPLHFGNGTRLTVT.